This section outlines one TCR beta chain sequence together with its context. Its specificity is not known. The sample is drawn from a study of post-analysis software for immune sequencing data. At the level of the study: Included courses were relapsing-remitting and secondary progressive multiple sclerosis; progressive-relapsing multiple sclerosis was also included.

Study-wide points: In patients, TRBV5-6, TRBV5-1 and TRBV20-1 belonged to five or six TRBV segments found more frequently than in controls.

After removal of 2 bases from V and 5 bases from J, the junction contained 8 bases not matched to a gene. Germline loops: CDR1 MNHEY, CDR2 SVGAGI. There are 17 residues in the CDR3. Included in the TCR beta cDNA libraries were unique molecular identifiers. A single record per CDR3 protein comes from TCRdb applying MiXCR to the PCR reads. The sample gives around 500,000 distinct CDR3 sequences, roughly 34% of which show up once; around 6% is in the top ten. The V and J genes are TRBV6-5 and TRBJ1-4; 10 nucleotides line up with TRBD1. The receptor's source is a girl aged 2 to 17 with multiple sclerosis. Sequenced sample: blood. The CDR3, as DNA: TGTGCCAGCAGTTACCTAGGACAGGGGGGCCCGAATGAAAAACTGTTTTTT. Its protein product is CASSYLGQGGPNEKLFF.